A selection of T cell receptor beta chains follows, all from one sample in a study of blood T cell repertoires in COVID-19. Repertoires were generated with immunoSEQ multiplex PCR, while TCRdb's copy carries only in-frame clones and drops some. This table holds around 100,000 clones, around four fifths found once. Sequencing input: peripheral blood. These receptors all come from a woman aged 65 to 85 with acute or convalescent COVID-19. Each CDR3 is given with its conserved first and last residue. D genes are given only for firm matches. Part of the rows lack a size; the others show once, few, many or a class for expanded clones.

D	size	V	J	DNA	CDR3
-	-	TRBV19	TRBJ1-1	TGTGCCAGTAGCGTACAGGGTAAGGCTGAAGCTTTCTTT	CASSVQGKAEAFF
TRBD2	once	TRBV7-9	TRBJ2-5	TGTGCCAGCAGCCTCCGCACGGGACTAGCGGGGGGGACGGAGACCCAGTACTTC	CASSLRTGLAGGTETQYF
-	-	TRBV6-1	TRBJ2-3	TGTGCCAGCAGTGACGGCAGGATGGCAGATACGCAGTATTTT	CASSDGRMADTQYF
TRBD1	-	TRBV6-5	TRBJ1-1	TGTGCCAGCAGTTCCCGACAGGGGGGGCAAACTGAAGCTTTCTTT	CASSSRQGGQTEAFF
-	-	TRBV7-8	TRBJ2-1	TGTGCCAGCAGCTTAAAACTAGCAAATTACAATGAGCAGTTCTTC	CASSLKLANYNEQFF
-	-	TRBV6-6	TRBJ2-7	TGTGCCAGCGGTATGGGGGCATCCTACGAGCAGTACTTC	CASGMGASYEQYF
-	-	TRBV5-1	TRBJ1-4	TGCGCCAGCAGCTTTCAGCAGGGATCTAATGAAAAACTGTTTTTT	CASSFQQGSNEKLFF
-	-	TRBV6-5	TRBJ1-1	TGTGCCAGCCAAGTGACAGGGAACACTGAAGCTTTCTTT	CASQVTGNTEAFF
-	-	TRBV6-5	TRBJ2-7	TGTGCCAGCAGTATGGACAAGGGGGCCTACGAGCAGTACTTC	CASSMDKGAYEQYF
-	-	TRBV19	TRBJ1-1	TGTGCCAGTAGTATCGTCGGCAGCTTAACTATGAACACTGAAGCTTTCTTT	CASSIVGSLTMNTEAFF
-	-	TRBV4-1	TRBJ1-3	TGCGCCAGCAGCCAAGTGTTCCAGGGATCCTCTGGAAACACCATATATTTT	CASSQVFQGSSGNTIYF
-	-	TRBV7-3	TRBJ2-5	TGTGCCAGCAGCCCTACCACGGGGGAGACCCAGTACTTC	CASSPTTGETQYF
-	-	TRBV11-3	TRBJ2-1	TGTGCCAGCAGCTCGATTGTACGGGATGAGCAGTTCTTC	CASSSIVRDEQFF
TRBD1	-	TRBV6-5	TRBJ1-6	TGTGCCAGCAGTTACTCGCCGACAGGGGCTTCACCCCTCCACTTT	CASSYSPTGASPLHF
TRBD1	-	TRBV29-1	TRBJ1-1	TGCAGCTCTAAGGGACAGATGAACACTGAAGCTTTCTTT	CSSKGQMNTEAFF
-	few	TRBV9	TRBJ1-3	TGTGCCAGCAGCGCTCTCCGGGATTCTGGAAACACCATATATTTT	CASSALRDSGNTIYF
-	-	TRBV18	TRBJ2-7	TGTGCCAGCTCACAGCTGGGCGCGTACGAGCAGTACTTC	CASSQLGAYEQYF
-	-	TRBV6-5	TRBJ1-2	TGTGCCAGCAGTACAGACCTCCGGTTTGGCTACACCTTC	CASSTDLRFGYTF
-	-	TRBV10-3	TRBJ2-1	TGTGCCATCAGTGAGTCGAGGGGGGGAAACAATGAGCAGTTCTTC	CAISESRGGNNEQFF
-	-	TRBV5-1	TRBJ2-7	TGCGCCAGCAGCTTTGGACAGAACGAGCAGTACTTC	CASSFGQNEQYF
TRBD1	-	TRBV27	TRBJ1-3	TGTGCCAGCAGGACCTCAGGGGGAGCTGGAAACACCATATATTTT	CASRTSGGAGNTIYF
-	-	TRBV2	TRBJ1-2	TGTGCCAGCTCGTGGGGCGGGGAGCGTGGCTACACCTTC	CASSWGGERGYTF
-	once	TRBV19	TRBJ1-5	TGTGCCAGTAGTATCGGTTGGAGCTATCAGCCCCAGCATTTT	CASSIGWSYQPQHF
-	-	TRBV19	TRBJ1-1	TGTGCCAGTAGTATCGGACACCAGAACACTGAAGCTTTCTTT	CASSIGHQNTEAFF
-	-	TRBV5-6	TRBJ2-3	TGTGCCAGCAGCCCCGGGGCAGGGGACACAGATACGCAGTATTTT	CASSPGAGDTDTQYF
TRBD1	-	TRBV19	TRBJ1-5	TGTGCCAGTAGTAGACAGGGTGGTCAGCCCCAGCATTTT	CASSRQGGQPQHF
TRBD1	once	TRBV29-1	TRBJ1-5	TGCAGCGCTAGCCAGACAGGGATTGGGCAGCCCCAGCATTTT	CSASQTGIGQPQHF
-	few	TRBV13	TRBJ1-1	TGTGCCAGCAGCTTATTGGTTGATGGAGGAGGAATGAAAGCCATGAACACTGAAGCTTTCTTT	CASSLLVDGGGMKAMNTEAFF
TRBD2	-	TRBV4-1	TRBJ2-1	TGCGCCAGCAGCCAAGAGGTGCGGGGGGGCCACAGGAGAGAGCAGTTCTTC	CASSQEVRGGHRREQFF
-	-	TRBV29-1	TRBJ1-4	TGCAGCGTGGACAGTGGGGAAAAACTGTTTTTT	CSVDSGEKLFF
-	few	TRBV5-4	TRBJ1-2	TGTGCCAGCAGCTTCGAGGGCGCTATAGGCTACACCTTC	CASSFEGAIGYTF
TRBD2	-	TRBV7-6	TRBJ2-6	TGTGCCAGCAGCCAGACTAGCGCTGGGGCCAACGTCCTGACTTTC	CASSQTSAGANVLTF
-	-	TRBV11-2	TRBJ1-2	TGTGCCAGCAGCTTAGAGTCCACCACTCTCTATGGCTACACCTTC	CASSLESTTLYGYTF
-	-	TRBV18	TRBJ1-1	TGTGCCAGCTCGGAACAGGCGGCGGGAACTGAAGCTTTCTTT	CASSEQAAGTEAFF
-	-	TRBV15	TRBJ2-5	TGTGCCACCAGCAGAGATTATCGGGAGACCCAGTACTTC	CATSRDYRETQYF
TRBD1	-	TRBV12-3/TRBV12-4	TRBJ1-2	TGTGCCAGCAGACTTGGACAGGGCAAAAGCTACACCTTC	CASRLGQGKSYTF
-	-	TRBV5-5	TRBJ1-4	TGTGCCAGCAGCTCCGAGCCTTATAATGAAAAACTGTTTTTT	CASSSEPYNEKLFF
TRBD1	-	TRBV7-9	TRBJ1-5	TGTGCCAGCAGCTCGGACAGGGGAGGGCTCGGCAATCAGCCCCAGCATTTT	CASSSDRGGLGNQPQHF
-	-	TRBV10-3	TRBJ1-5	TGTGCCATCAGTAGTGAGGGGCCCCAGCATTTT	CAISSEGPQHF
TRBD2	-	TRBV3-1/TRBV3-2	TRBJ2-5	TGTGCCAGCAGCCGCACCATTAGCGGGGACCCCAAAGAGACCCAGTACTTC	CASSRTISGDPKETQYF
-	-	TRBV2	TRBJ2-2	TGTGCCAGCAATGGACAAGCCACCGGGGAGCTGTTTTTT	CASNGQATGELFF
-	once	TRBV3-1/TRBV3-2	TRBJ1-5	TGTGCCAGCAGCCAAGATATCGACAGGCCCCAGCATTTT	CASSQDIDRPQHF
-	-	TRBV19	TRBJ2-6	TGTGCCAGTAGTTACAGCTCTGGGGCCAACGTCCTGACTTTC	CASSYSSGANVLTF
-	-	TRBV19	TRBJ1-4	TGTGCCAGTAGTATCCTCAGGGGTGGAGATGAAAAACTGTTTTTT	CASSILRGGDEKLFF
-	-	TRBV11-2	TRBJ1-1	TGTGCCAGCAGCTTTGGGCGACCGGATACTGAAGCTTTCTTT	CASSFGRPDTEAFF
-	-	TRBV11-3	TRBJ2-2	TGTGCCAGCGGGACAACCAACACCGGGGAGCTGTTTTTT	CASGTTNTGELFF
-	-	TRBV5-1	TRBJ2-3	TGCGCCAGCAGCTCCGGACAGGGAGGGGATACGCAGTATTTT	CASSSGQGGDTQYF
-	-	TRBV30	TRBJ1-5	TGTGCCTACTCAGGGGAGAGTCAGCCTCAGCATTTT	CAYSGESQPQHF
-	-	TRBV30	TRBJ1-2	TGTGCCTGGAGTGTTGGGATGAGGGATGGCTACACCTTC	CAWSVGMRDGYTF
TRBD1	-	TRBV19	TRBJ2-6	TGTGCCAGTAGTGGGTTATTACGGGACAGGGGACCTCCTGGGGCCAACGTCCTGACTTTC	CASSGLLRDRGPPGANVLTF
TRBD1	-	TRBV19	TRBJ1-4	TGTGCCAGCCTCGGACTAGCGGGACAGCCCTTTGCAACTAATGAAAAACTGTTTTTT	CASLGLAGQPFATNEKLFF
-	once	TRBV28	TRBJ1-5	TGTGCCAGCAGTTCAGGGGTTGTAAGCAATCAGCCCCAGCATTTT	CASSSGVVSNQPQHF
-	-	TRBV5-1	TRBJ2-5	TGCGCCAGCAGCTCCCTAGGACAGATACAAGAGACCCAGTACTTC	CASSSLGQIQETQYF
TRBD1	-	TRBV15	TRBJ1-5	TGTGCCACCAGCAAGGACAGGGCGGCTAAGAATCAGCCCCAGCATTTT	CATSKDRAAKNQPQHF
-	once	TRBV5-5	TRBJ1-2	TGTGCCAGCAGCCCAGGACAGTTTCCCTATGGCTACACCTTC	CASSPGQFPYGYTF
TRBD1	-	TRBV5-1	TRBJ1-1	TGCGCCAGCAGCTCTACGACGACAGGGCTGAACACTGAAGCTTTCTTT	CASSSTTTGLNTEAFF
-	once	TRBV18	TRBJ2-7	TGTGCCAGCTCAGACAACTACGAGCAGTACTTC	CASSDNYEQYF
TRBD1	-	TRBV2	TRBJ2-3	TGTGCCAGTACCCACGACAGGGGCCGCACAGATACGCAGTATTTT	CASTHDRGRTDTQYF
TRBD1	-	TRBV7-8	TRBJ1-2	TGTGCCAGCAGCTCGCTCAGGGGGCAGGGGGGCTACACCTTC	CASSSLRGQGGYTF